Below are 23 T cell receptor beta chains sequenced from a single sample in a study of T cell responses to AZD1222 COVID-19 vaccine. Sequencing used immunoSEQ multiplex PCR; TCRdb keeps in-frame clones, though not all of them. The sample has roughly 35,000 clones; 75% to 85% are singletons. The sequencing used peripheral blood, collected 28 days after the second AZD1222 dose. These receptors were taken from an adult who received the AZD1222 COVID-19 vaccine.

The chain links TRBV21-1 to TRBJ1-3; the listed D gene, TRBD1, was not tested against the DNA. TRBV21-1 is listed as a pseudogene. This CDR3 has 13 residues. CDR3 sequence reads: CASSTRTGGPIYF. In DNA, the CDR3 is TGTGCCAGCAGCACCCGGACAGGGGGTCCCATATATTTT.

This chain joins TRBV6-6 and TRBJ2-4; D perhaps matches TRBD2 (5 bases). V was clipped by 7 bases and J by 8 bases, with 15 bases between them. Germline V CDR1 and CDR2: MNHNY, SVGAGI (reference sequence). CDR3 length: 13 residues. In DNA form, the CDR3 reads TGTGCCAGCATTGGACTGCGAAGGGACATTCAGTACTTC. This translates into CASIGLRRDIQYF.

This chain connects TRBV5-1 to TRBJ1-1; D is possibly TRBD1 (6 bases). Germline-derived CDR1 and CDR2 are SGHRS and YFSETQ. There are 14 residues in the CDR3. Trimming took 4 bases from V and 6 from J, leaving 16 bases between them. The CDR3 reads CASSESRQVAEAFF. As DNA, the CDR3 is TGCGCCAGCAGCGAATCTCGACAGGTTGCTGAAGCTTTCTTT.

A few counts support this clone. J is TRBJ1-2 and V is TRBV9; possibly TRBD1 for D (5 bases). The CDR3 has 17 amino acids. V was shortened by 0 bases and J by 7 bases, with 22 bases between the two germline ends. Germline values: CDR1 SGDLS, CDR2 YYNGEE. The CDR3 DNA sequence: TGTGCCAGCAGCGTAGGGGGTACGGGGCGGACGCTGAGTGGCTACACCTTC. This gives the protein CASSVGGTGRTLSGYTF.

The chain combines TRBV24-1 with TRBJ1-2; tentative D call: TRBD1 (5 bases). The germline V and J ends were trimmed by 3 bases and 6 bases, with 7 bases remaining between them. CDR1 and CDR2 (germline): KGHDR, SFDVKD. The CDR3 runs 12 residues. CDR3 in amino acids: CATSDLGDGYTF. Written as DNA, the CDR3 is TGTGCCACCAGTGATCTGGGGGATGGCTACACCTTC.

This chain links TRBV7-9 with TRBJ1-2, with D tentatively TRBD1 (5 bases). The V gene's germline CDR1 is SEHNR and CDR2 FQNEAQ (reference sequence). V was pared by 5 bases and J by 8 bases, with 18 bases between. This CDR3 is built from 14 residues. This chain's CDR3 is CASSARDSSGGYTF. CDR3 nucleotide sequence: TGTGCCAGCAGCGCCCGGGACTCCTCAGGAGGCTACACCTTC. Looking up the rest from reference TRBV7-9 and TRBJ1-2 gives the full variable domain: DTGVSQNPRHKITKRGQNVTFRCDPISEHNRLYWYRQTLGQGPEFLTYFQNEAQLEKSRLLSDRFSAERPKGSFSTLEIQRTEQGDSAMYLCASSARDSSGGYTFGSGTRLTVV.

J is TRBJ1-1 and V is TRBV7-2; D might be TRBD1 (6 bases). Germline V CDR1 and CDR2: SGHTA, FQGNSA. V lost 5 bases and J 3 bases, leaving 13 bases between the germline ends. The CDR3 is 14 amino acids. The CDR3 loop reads CASSNRVGHTEAFF. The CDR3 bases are TGTGCCAGCAGCAACAGGGTAGGGCACACTGAAGCTTTCTTT.

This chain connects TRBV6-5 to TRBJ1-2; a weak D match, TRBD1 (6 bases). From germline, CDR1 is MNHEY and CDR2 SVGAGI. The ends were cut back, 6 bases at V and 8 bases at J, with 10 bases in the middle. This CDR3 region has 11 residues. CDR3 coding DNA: TGTGCCAGCAGGGACAGTCGGGGCTACACCTTC. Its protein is CASRDSRGYTF.

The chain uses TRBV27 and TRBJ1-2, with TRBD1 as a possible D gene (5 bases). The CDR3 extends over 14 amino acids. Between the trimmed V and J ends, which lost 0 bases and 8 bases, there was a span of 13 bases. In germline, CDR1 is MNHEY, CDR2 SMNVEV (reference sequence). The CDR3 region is CASSLSWGSGGYTF. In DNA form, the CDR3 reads TGTGCCAGCAGTTTATCGTGGGGGTCGGGAGGCTACACCTTC.

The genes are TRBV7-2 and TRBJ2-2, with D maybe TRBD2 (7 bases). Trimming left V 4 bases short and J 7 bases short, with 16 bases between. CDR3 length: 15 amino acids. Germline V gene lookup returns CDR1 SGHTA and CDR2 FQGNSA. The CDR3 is CASSSGAGANGELFF. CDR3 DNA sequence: TGTGCCAGCAGCTCCGGCGCGGGGGCAAACGGGGAGCTGTTTTTT.

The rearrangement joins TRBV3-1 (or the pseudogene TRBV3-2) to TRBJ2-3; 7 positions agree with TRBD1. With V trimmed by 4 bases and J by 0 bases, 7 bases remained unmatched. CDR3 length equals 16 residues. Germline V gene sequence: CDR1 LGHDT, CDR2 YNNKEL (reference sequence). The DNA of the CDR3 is TGTGCCAGCAGCCGAGATTGGACAGGTAGCACAGATACGCAGTATTTT. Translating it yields CASSRDWTGSTDTQYF.

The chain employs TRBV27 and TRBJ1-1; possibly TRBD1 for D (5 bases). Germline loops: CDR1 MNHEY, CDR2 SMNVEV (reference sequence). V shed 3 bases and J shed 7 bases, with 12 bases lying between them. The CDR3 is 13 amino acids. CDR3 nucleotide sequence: TGTGCCAGCAGTTTCTCCCGGGGGAGTGAAGCTTTCTTT. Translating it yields CASSFSRGSEAFF.

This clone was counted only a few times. DNA of the CDR3: TGTGCCAGCAGCTTAATGCGGAATTCACCCCTCCACTTT. It is translated as CASSLMRNSPLHF. The chain uses TRBV7-3 and TRBJ1-6; D is ambiguous. Per the germline V gene, CDR1 is SGHTA and CDR2 is FQGTGA. This CDR3 is built from 13 residues. Trimming cost V 1 base and J 7 bases, with 5 bases left between them.

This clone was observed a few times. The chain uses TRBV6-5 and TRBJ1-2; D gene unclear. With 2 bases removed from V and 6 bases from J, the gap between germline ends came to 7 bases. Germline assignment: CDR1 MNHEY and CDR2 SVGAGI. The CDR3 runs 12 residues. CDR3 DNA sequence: TGTGCCAGCAGTTACAGAGGGAATGGCTACACCTTC. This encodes CASSYRGNGYTF.

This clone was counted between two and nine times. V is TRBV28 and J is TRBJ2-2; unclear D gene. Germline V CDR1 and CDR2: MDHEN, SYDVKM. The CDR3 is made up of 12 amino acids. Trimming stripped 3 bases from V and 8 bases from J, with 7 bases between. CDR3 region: CASSFKGGELFF. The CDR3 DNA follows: TGTGCCAGCAGTTTTAAGGGAGGGGAGCTGTTTTTT.

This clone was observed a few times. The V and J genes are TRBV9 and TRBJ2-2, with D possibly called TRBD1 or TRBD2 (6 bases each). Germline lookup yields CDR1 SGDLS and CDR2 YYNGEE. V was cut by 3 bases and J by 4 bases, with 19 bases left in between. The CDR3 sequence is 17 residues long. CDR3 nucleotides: TGTGCCAGCAGCGCGCTTGGGGGGCTAGCTGGCACCGGGGAGCTGTTTTTT. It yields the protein CASSALGGLAGTGELFF.

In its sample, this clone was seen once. The DNA for the CDR3 is TGTGCCTGGAGCAGTGGCGGCTACGAGCAGTACGTC. Encoded protein: CAWSSGGYEQYV. This chain joins TRBV30 and TRBJ2-7; the D is unclear. The germline V and J ends were trimmed by 3 bases and 3 bases, with 9 bases remaining between them. Germline V CDR1 and CDR2: GTSNPN, SVGIG (reference sequence). The CDR3 is made up of 12 amino acids.

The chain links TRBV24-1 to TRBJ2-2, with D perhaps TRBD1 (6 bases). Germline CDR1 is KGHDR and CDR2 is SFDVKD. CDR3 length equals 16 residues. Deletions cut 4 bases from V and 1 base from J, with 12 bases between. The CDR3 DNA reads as TGTGCCACCAGTGAACCGGGACACAAGAACACCGGGGAGCTGTTTTTT. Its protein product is CATSEPGHKNTGELFF.

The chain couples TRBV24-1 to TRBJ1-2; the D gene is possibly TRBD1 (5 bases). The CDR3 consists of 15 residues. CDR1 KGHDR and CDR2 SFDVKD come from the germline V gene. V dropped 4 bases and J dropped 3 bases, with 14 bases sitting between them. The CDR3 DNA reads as TGTGCCACCAGTGACGCTGACTCCAGGGACTATGGCTACACCTTC. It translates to CATSDADSRDYGYTF.

The CDR3 nucleotides are TGTGCCAGCAGCTTAGCGAGCGGGAGATTGTATACGCAGTATTTT. Its protein product is CASSLASGRLYTQYF. The chain employs TRBV7-9 and TRBJ2-3; 8 nucleotides match TRBD2. CDR3 length: 15 residues. The trim removed 0 bases at V and 7 bases at J, leaving 6 bases unmatched. The germline V gene has CDR1 SEHNR and CDR2 FQNEAQ (reference sequence).

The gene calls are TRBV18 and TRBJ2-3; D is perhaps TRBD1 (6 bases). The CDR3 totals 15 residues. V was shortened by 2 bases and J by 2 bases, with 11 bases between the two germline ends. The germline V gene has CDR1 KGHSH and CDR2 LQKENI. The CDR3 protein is CASSPSGVDTDTQYF. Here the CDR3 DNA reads TGTGCCAGCTCACCATCAGGGGTGGACACAGATACGCAGTATTTT. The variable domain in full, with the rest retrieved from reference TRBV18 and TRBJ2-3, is NAGVMQNPRHLVRRRGQEARLRCSPMKGHSHVYWYRQLPEEGLKFMVYLQKENIIDESGMPKERFSAEFPKEGPSILRIQQVVRGDSAAYFCASSPSGVDTDTQYFGPGTRLTVL.

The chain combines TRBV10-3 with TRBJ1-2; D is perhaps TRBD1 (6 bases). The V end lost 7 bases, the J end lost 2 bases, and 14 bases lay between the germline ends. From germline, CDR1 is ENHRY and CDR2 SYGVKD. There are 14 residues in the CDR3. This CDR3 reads CAITRDGTNYGYTF. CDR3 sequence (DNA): TGTGCCATCACGCGGGACGGGACAAACTATGGCTACACCTTC.

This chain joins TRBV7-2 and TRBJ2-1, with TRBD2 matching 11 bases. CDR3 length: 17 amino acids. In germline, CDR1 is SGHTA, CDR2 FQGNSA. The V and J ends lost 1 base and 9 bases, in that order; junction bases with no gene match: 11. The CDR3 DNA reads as TGTGCCAGCAGCTTAGAGGTTGCTAGCGGGGGGCGGTCTGAGCAGTTCTTC. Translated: CASSLEVASGGRSEQFF.